These T cell receptor beta chains were read from a single sample in a study of response to subunit inactivated influenza vaccine. TCRdb reprocessed the RT-PCR reads via MiXCR and lists one record per CDR3 protein. The top ten clones hold under 15% of a sample with 400,000 to 650,000 distinct CDR3 sequences, approximately 7.8% of them seen once. Here the sequenced sample was PBMCs from blood, taken less than 25 months after vaccination. The receptors originated from a man aged 50 to 75 who received an inactivated influenza vaccine. Each CDR3 is given with its conserved first and last residue. Clone size is given for some rows only: seen once, a few or many times, or a class if the clone is expanded.

V gene	clone size	J gene	CDR3 protein
TRBV20-1	many	TRBJ1-5	CSAVSSSNQPQHF
TRBV18	-	TRBJ2-4	CASSPPGQTKNIQYF
TRBV6-1	many	TRBJ2-3	CASSPLMSGDTQYF
TRBV20-1	many	TRBJ1-5	CSARVSGTVYSNQPQHF
TRBV20-1	-	TRBJ1-2	CSAGQGVRYGYTF
TRBV5-6	-	TRBJ2-1	CASGPGLVRFTRSNEQFF
TRBV28	few	TRBJ2-3	CASSLGAINSDTQYF
TRBV6-1	many	TRBJ1-6	CASSTMGSNSPLHF
TRBV20-1	few	TRBJ2-1	CSARTRRGPNEQFF
TRBV3-1	many	TRBJ2-5	CASSRQSGTQETQYF
TRBV7-8	many	TRBJ1-5	CASSRQAGSGQPQHF
TRBV5-6	few	TRBJ2-6	CASSFTGTFGANVLTF
TRBV29-1	-	TRBJ2-5	CSVGRGLKETQYF
TRBV20-1	few	TRBJ2-3	CSARDAGTTTDTQYF
TRBV14	few	TRBJ2-3	CASSPPGGGAHTQYF
TRBV11-2	many	TRBJ1-1	CASSLDRGRTEAFF
TRBV6-1	-	TRBJ2-3	CASSESRTRGTDTQYF
TRBV10-3	-	TRBJ2-7	CAISPGQGRGEQYF
TRBV29-1	many	TRBJ2-3	CSVGALGDTQYF
TRBV5-1	-	TRBJ2-7	CASSLSTGEIYEQYF
TRBV7-6	-	TRBJ2-1	CASSFEPGLANNEQFF
TRBV5-1	few	TRBJ2-1	CASRPGTSGSYNEQFF
TRBV6-1	many	TRBJ2-1	CASSQDLTGSNEQFF
TRBV20-1	many	TRBJ2-7	CSARIRVHEQYF
TRBV7-2	few	TRBJ2-5	CASSFTPGTGKETQYF